A selection of T cell receptor beta chains follows, all from one sample in a study of regulatory T cells. TCRdb keeps only in-frame clones here, not all; method: immunoSEQ multiplex PCR. The sample includes just over 20,000 clones, more than 85% of them seen just once. The sample consisted of CD8+ T cells sorted from blood. All receptors come from a child aged 2 to 10 with CD3G deficiency. Each CDR3 is given with its conserved first and last residue. The order of the fields is D gene, V gene, J gene, CDR3 DNA, CDR3 protein. The D gene is left open where the match is weak.

D gene: NA
V gene: TRBV28
J gene: TRBJ2-7
CDR3 DNA: TGTGCCAGCAGCCGAGGGCGGCAGGGCCTCTACGAGCAGTACTTC
CDR3 protein: CASSRGRQGLYEQYF

D gene: NA
V gene: TRBV28
J gene: TRBJ2-7
CDR3 DNA: TGTGCCAGCAGTCTGGGGTCGGGGTATAGCTCCTACGAGCAGTACTTC
CDR3 protein: CASSLGSGYSSYEQYF

D gene: NA
V gene: TRBV5-1
J gene: TRBJ1-1
CDR3 DNA: TGCGCCAGCAGCTTGCAAGGTCACCCGACTGAAGCTTTCTTT
CDR3 protein: CASSLQGHPTEAFF

D gene: NA
V gene: TRBV19
J gene: TRBJ2-5
CDR3 DNA: TGTGCCAGTAGTATTAGGGGGGGAGAGACCCAGTACTTC
CDR3 protein: CASSIRGGETQYF

D gene: NA
V gene: TRBV19
J gene: TRBJ1-5
CDR3 DNA: TGTGCCAGTAGTATATCTGGCAGGGGACAGCCCCAGCATTTT
CDR3 protein: CASSISGRGQPQHF

D gene: NA
V gene: TRBV6-1
J gene: TRBJ2-7
CDR3 DNA: TGTGCCAGCAGCAGCCAACCCGATGGGACCTACGAGCAGTACTTC
CDR3 protein: CASSSQPDGTYEQYF

D gene: TRBD2
V gene: TRBV7-9
J gene: TRBJ2-7
CDR3 DNA: TGTGCCAGCAGCCCCCCTGGGAGGGCCGAGCAGTACTTC
CDR3 protein: CASSPPGRAEQYF

D gene: NA
V gene: TRBV6-6
J gene: TRBJ2-3
CDR3 DNA: TGTGCCAGCAGTAGTCCTAGCGATACGCAGTATTTT
CDR3 protein: CASSSPSDTQYF

D gene: NA
V gene: TRBV7-9
J gene: TRBJ2-3
CDR3 DNA: TGTGCCAGCAGCTCCCCTAGCGAGCGCACAGATACGCAGTATTTT
CDR3 protein: CASSSPSERTDTQYF

D gene: NA
V gene: TRBV12-5
J gene: TRBJ2-3
CDR3 DNA: TGTGCTAGTGTTTTGATGGGTCGGAGGACAGATACGCAGTATTTT
CDR3 protein: CASVLMGRRTDTQYF

D gene: NA
V gene: TRBV28
J gene: TRBJ2-7
CDR3 DNA: TGTGCCAGCAGTCTCCGGGGTAGCGAGGCGCAGAACGAGCAGTACTTC
CDR3 protein: CASSLRGSEAQNEQYF

D gene: NA
V gene: TRBV6-6
J gene: TRBJ2-7
CDR3 DNA: TGTGCCAGCAGTTTCCTTTCTTACGAGCAGTACTTC
CDR3 protein: CASSFLSYEQYF

D gene: TRBD1
V gene: TRBV28
J gene: TRBJ1-1
CDR3 DNA: TGTGCCAGCAGTTTAAGGGGGCTGAACACTGAAGCTTTCTTT
CDR3 protein: CASSLRGLNTEAFF

D gene: NA
V gene: TRBV5-1
J gene: TRBJ1-4
CDR3 DNA: TGCGCCAGCAGCCTCGGACGAAACAGGGAGGATGAAAAACTGTTTTTT
CDR3 protein: CASSLGRNREDEKLFF

D gene: TRBD2
V gene: TRBV19
J gene: TRBJ2-1
CDR3 DNA: TGTGCCAGTAGTATCGGCCCGAGCGGGAGTAGGTACAATGAGCAGTTCTTC
CDR3 protein: CASSIGPSGSRYNEQFF